The 24 T cell receptor beta chains below come from one sample, sequenced in a study of shared T cell receptors in the human thymus. Measured with immunoSEQ multiplex PCR; TCRdb has only the in-frame clones, and not every one. The sample consists of 600,000 or so clones, about 89% of them appearing once. The sample also formed part of further work on human thymus T cells.

Material: thymocytes. The receptors were sampled from a boy under two years old with a congenital heart defect.

This sequence joins TRBV5-1 and TRBJ2-1, with 9 bases fitting TRBD1. Germline V lookup: CDR1 SGHRS, CDR2 YFSETQ. Trimming at V came to 1 base and at J to 7 bases, leaving 9 bases not matched to a gene. This CDR3 contains 16 residues. As DNA, the CDR3 is TGCGCCAGCAGCTTGTTCGGGACAGGGTACGATAATGAGCAGTTCTTC. Its protein is CASSLFGTGYDNEQFF.

The rearrangement joins TRBV28 to TRBJ1-2; D gene unclear. This CDR3 is built from 14 residues. CDR1 and CDR2 (germline): MDHEN, SYDVKM. The V end was cut by 6 bases, the J end by 4 bases, with 15 bases between. The CDR3 reads CASSPARRAYGYTF. Written as DNA, the CDR3 is TGTGCCAGCAGCCCTGCCAGGAGGGCCTATGGCTACACCTTC.

This chain uses TRBV29-1 with TRBJ2-1, with TRBD2 matching 16 bases. CDR3 length: 16 residues. Germline CDR1 is SQVTM and CDR2 is ANQGSEA. The ends lost 6 bases at V and 7 bases at J; junction bases unmatched: 9. CDR3 loop: CSVGTSGGARANEQFF. The DNA of the CDR3 is TGCAGCGTCGGGACTAGCGGGGGGGCGCGGGCTAATGAGCAGTTCTTC.

The J gene is TRBJ1-2, the V gene TRBV7-9; D is uncertain. V dropped 2 bases and J dropped 3 bases, with 7 bases sitting between them. Germline V gene lookup returns CDR1 SEHNR and CDR2 FQNEAQ (reference sequence). The CDR3 is 13 residues long. CDR3: CASSLPPDYGYTF. The DNA for the CDR3 is TGTGCCAGCAGCTTACCCCCGGACTATGGCTACACCTTC.

V and J are TRBV7-2 and TRBJ1-2, with D perhaps TRBD1 (5 bases). With 5 bases removed from V and 6 bases from J, the gap between germline ends came to 16 bases. The CDR3 sequence is 14 residues long. The germline gives CDR1 SGHTA, CDR2 FQGNSA. CDR3 coding DNA: TGTGCCAGCAGCCCACGACAGATTACCAATGGCTACACCTTC. Translated, it gives CASSPRQITNGYTF. The variable domain in full, with the rest retrieved from reference TRBV7-2 and TRBJ1-2, is GAGVSQSPSNKVTEKGKDVELRCDPISGHTALYWYRQSLGQGLEFLIYFQGNSAPDKSGLPSDRFSAERTGGSVSTLTIQRTQQEDSAVYLCASSPRQITNGYTFGSGTRLTVV.

The chain couples TRBV2 to TRBJ1-4; D might be TRBD1 (6 bases). V was shortened by 6 bases and J by 4 bases, with 27 bases between the two germline ends. The CDR3 has 19 amino acids. The germline V gene encodes CDR1 SNHLY and CDR2 FYNNEI. The CDR3 sequence: CASSLSGGGRGGLNEKLFF. The CDR3 bases are TGTGCCAGCAGCCTGAGTGGTGGGGGACGTGGGGGCCTTAATGAAAAACTGTTTTTT.

The chain links TRBV28 to TRBJ1-5; D is possibly TRBD1 (5 bases). V was trimmed by 6 bases and J by 3 bases, leaving 12 bases between them. Germline assignment: CDR1 MDHEN and CDR2 SYDVKM. The CDR3 length is 14 residues. CDR3 bases: TGTGCCAGCAGGTCAGACAGAAACAATCAGCCCCAGCATTTT. Its protein product is CASRSDRNNQPQHF.

The chain has TRBV6-6 and TRBJ2-7; TRBD1 agrees at 8 bases. V was clipped by 5 bases and J by 1 base; unmatched bases: 4. The CDR3 loop spans 14 amino acids. In germline, CDR1 is MNHNY, CDR2 SVGAGI (reference sequence). CDR3 in amino acids: CASSITGGSYEQYF. Written as DNA, the CDR3 is TGTGCCAGCAGTATAACAGGGGGATCCTACGAGCAGTACTTC.

The chain couples TRBV7-2 to TRBJ2-7; 11 nucleotides agree with TRBD2. The germline gives CDR1 SGHTA, CDR2 FQGNSA. This CDR3 contains 17 residues. V lost 3 bases and J lost 1; bases outside the gene matches: 8. Here the CDR3 reads CASSFPNLAGGSYEQYF. The CDR3 DNA reads TGTGCCAGCAGCTTCCCGAACCTAGCGGGAGGTTCCTACGAGCAGTACTTC.

V and J are TRBV4-2 and TRBJ2-4, with D possibly matching TRBD2 (5 bases). Germline CDR1 and CDR2: LGHNA and YNFKEQ. V was cut by 0 bases and J by 8 bases, with 29 bases left in between. The CDR3 spans 20 residues. The DNA of the CDR3 is TGTGCCAGCAGCCAAGATCTCCTATACAACAGAGTCATGGAGGTAGACATTCAGTACTTC. Translation: CASSQDLLYNRVMEVDIQYF.

The chain is built from TRBV4-1 and TRBJ2-5; no clear D gene. The CDR3 runs 14 residues. The germline V gene has CDR1 MGHRA and CDR2 YSYEKL. Deletions cut 0 bases from V and 3 bases from J, with 8 bases between. The CDR3 spells CASSQEDREETQYF. In DNA form, the CDR3 reads TGCGCCAGCAGCCAAGAAGATAGAGAAGAGACCCAGTACTTC.

The rearrangement joins TRBV28 to TRBJ2-3; possibly TRBD1 for D (5 bases). CDR3 length: 12 amino acids. The germline V gene encodes CDR1 MDHEN and CDR2 SYDVKM. With 5 bases removed from V and 4 bases from J, the gap between germline ends came to 7 bases. In DNA, the CDR3 is TGTGCCAGCAGTCCAGGGTCAGATACGCAGTATTTT. Its protein product is CASSPGSDTQYF.

V gene TRBV27 combines with J gene TRBJ2-7; possible D gene TRBD1, 6 bases. CDR1 and CDR2 from the germline V gene are MNHEY and SMNVEV (reference sequence). The ends were cut back, 10 bases at V and 5 bases at J, with 18 bases in the middle. This CDR3 has 13 residues. The CDR3 loop is CATGQRPSHEQYF. DNA for the CDR3: TGTGCCACCGGACAGCGTCCATCCCACGAGCAGTACTTC.

V gene TRBV6-5 combines with J gene TRBJ1-2; possible D gene TRBD1, 6 bases. Germline CDR1 and CDR2: MNHEY and SVGAGI. This CDR3 is built from 15 residues. The V and J ends lost 2 bases and 2 bases respectively, with 12 bases between them. This chain's CDR3 is CASSYAVQGNYGYTF. The CDR3 nucleotides are TGTGCCAGCAGTTACGCGGTCCAGGGGAACTATGGCTACACCTTC.

The rearrangement links TRBV7-9 to TRBJ1-1; the D is unclear. The CDR3 extends over 15 amino acids. Germline CDR1 is SEHNR and CDR2 is FQNEAQ (reference sequence). V was pared by 5 bases and J by 5 bases, with 18 bases between. Here the CDR3 DNA reads TGTGCCAGCAGCGCTAGGTGGTTATGGGTGACTGAAGCTTTCTTT. Protein: CASSARWLWVTEAFF.

The chain employs TRBV14 and TRBJ2-5, with a possible D match to TRBD2 (5 bases). This CDR3 is 15 amino acids long. V lost 0 bases and J lost 3, with 11 bases in between. Germline V gives CDR1 SGHDN, CDR2 FVKESK. CDR3 loop: CASSQDGKGKETQYF. DNA for the CDR3: TGTGCCAGCAGCCAAGACGGGAAGGGAAAAGAGACCCAGTACTTC.

This clone was detected only once. The V call is TRBV18, the J call TRBJ1-1; D ambiguous. Trimming stripped 3 bases from V and 8 bases from J, with 16 bases between. The CDR3 length is 14 residues. Germline assignment: CDR1 KGHSH and CDR2 LQKENI. CDR3 sequence: CASSPPKPGAEAFF. In DNA form, the CDR3 reads TGTGCCAGCTCACCCCCGAAGCCCGGTGCGGAAGCTTTCTTT.

This CDR3 reads CASSRRDSRNEKLFF. The CDR3 DNA is TGCGCCAGCAGCCGCCGGGACAGCCGGAATGAAAAACTGTTTTTT. This chain connects TRBV4-3 to TRBJ1-4; the match to TRBD1 covers 7 bases. J gave up 5 bases and V 4 bases, and 7 bases lay outside the gene matches. This CDR3 comprises 15 residues. Germline V gene data show CDR1 as LGHNA and CDR2 as YSLEER.

The chain has TRBV7-9 and TRBJ2-3, with D possibly matching TRBD2 (7 bases). This CDR3 region has 16 residues. CDR1 is SEHNR, CDR2 FQNEAQ, per germline (reference sequence). V was pared by 5 bases and J by 0 bases, with 15 bases between. CDR3 coding DNA: TGTGCCAGCAGCCCAGGGAGGGGGGAAAGCACAGATACGCAGTATTTT. Protein: CASSPGRGESTDTQYF.

V usage is TRBV5-1 and J usage is TRBJ1-1; tentative D call: TRBD1 (5 bases). The length of the CDR3 is 16 residues. Trimming cost V 3 bases and J 6 bases, with 21 bases left between them. In germline, CDR1 is SGHRS, CDR2 YFSETQ. DNA of the CDR3: TGCGCCAGCAGCTCCCGGTCTCAGGGTACAAAGGCTGAAGCTTTCTTT. It codes for CASSSRSQGTKAEAFF. Full variable domain (outside the CDR3, taken from reference TRBV5-1 and TRBJ1-1): KAGVTQTPRYLIKTRGQQVTLSCSPISGHRSVSWYQQTPGQGLQFLFEYFSETQRNKGNFPGRFSGRQFSNSRSEMNVSTLELGDSALYLCASSSRSQGTKAEAFFGQGTRLTVV.

The rearrangement links TRBV15 to TRBJ1-2; 7 bases map to TRBD1. Germline V CDR1 and CDR2: LNHNV, YYDKDF (reference sequence). J was trimmed by 3 bases and V by 4 bases; bases with no gene match: 14. The CDR3 is 17 amino acids. In DNA, the CDR3 is TGTGCCACCAGCAAACCTCGGGACAGCCTGAGGTACTATGGCTACACCTTC. Amino acids: CATSKPRDSLRYYGYTF.

The CDR3 DNA reads TGTGCCAGTAGTATGGGACTAGACCTTACCCTTCCAACTTACAATGAGCAGTTCTTC. Translation: CASSMGLDLTLPTYNEQFF. This chain connects TRBV19 to TRBJ2-1, with 8 bases identical to TRBD2. Germline-derived CDR1 and CDR2 are LNHDA and SQIVND (reference sequence). Trimming removed 3 bases from V and 4 bases from J; junction bases left unmatched: 17. CDR3 length equals 19 residues.

The rearrangement links TRBV5-6 to TRBJ1-5, with D tentatively TRBD1 (6 bases). The V gene's germline CDR1 is SGHDT and CDR2 YYEEEE. Trimming cost V 8 bases and J 1 base, with 22 bases left between them. The CDR3 is made up of 17 amino acids. The CDR3 here is CARATGHRGRSNQPQHF. Written as DNA, the CDR3 is TGTGCCAGAGCTACGGGACATCGGGGTAGAAGCAATCAGCCCCAGCATTTT.

The chain is built from TRBV5-6 and TRBJ2-1; weak D call: TRBD2 (6 bases). The CDR3 is made up of 17 amino acids. V lost 4 bases and J lost 5, with 22 bases in between. Germline CDR1 SGHDT, CDR2 YYEEEE. CDR3 in DNA: TGTGCCAGCAGCGTCTGGATTAGCGGCCGAGGAGACAATGAGCAGTTCTTC. This codes for CASSVWISGRGDNEQFF.